This T cell receptor (beta chain) was retrieved from a study of blood T cells in healthy people across ages. Then a second PCR, running roughly 7 to 11 cycles, was carried out with a sample-barcoded 5' primer and a J-beta primer mix. Using its own MiXCR run on the 5' RACE reads, TCRdb lists one record per CDR3 protein. The data show about 380,000 distinct CDR3 sequences, with more than 45% seen just once and under 65% held by the top ten. CDR1 is SQVTM, CDR2 ANQGSEA, per germline. The CDR3 contains 15 residues. In this sample, this clonotype turned up once. Sample: blood. The sequence derives from a man in his sixties in good health. The V call is TRBV29-1, the J call TRBJ2-4, with D hard to call. TRBJ2-7 explains the end of the DNA better; the J call may be wrong. CDR3 coding DNA: TGCAGCGTTGTATCAGGCCCCCCACGGCCTTACGAGCAGTACTTC. Its protein product is CSVVSGPPRPYEQYF.